The entry below describes one T cell receptor (beta chain). This clone has only one observation. It lacks a known antigen. Base qualities are not provided; no much larger clone lies one nucleotide away. The data derive from a study of shared clonotypes between healthy human individuals (dated by TCRdb to about 2020). Context from the whole study: Three men and a couple of women, aged 18 to 49 years, made up the cohort. Per donor, three plates each were used for CD4 naive and CD4 memory, two for CD8 naive, and one for CD8 memory. Blood TCR repertoires of roughly five healthy adults were deeply sequenced to estimate repertoire size and the extent of clonotype sharing between individuals. To increase sequencing depth and limit assay-specific biases, different laboratories used diverse techniques to prepare libraries and sequence TCR repertoires. Each donor's leukapheresis produced roughly between about 0.85 and 10 billion PBMCs. General findings and caveats noted by the study authors: Incomplete sequencing was indicated by rarefaction of sorted-subset datasets, despite the large sequencing depth. Compared with non-shared clonotypes, the clonotypes found in all four sorted-subset donors had higher generation probabilities. Across a few donors, around 5% of naive CD4, over 3% of naive CD8, roughly 2.2% of memory CD4, and approximately 0.4% of memory CD8 clonotypes were shared. Sampling was restricted to blood, and TCR repertoires in tissue are likely to differ from TCR repertoires in blood. Based on pairwise subsampling, the degree of clonotype sharing among donors was expected to be affected by sequencing depth. Because the study included only a small number of donors, the genetic and exposure-history diversity represented was limited. Larger estimated clonotype richness was generally found for naive subsets than for memory subsets.

Looking up the germline V gene yields CDR1 LGHNA and CDR2 YNFKEQ. The V and J ends are trimmed by 4 bases and 10 bases, leaving 17 bases between them. The CDR3 runs 15 amino acids, cysteine and phenylalanine included. Kept here is only the CDR3 DNA, which spans 45 bases and is read in frame from base 1. Healthy HIV-negative adults with no recently reported acute infections or vaccinations were included as donors. Every donor was a Caucasian adult residing in Nashville, Tennessee, USA. CD4+ T cells were enriched by magnetic negative selection, after which naive cells were positively selected on CD45RA and the negative fraction was taken as the memory subset. Blood was obtained by leukapheresis, after which PBMCs were separated by Ficoll-Histopaque density gradient centrifugation and cryopreserved in liquid nitrogen vapor phase. Analytical flow cytometry was used to check the purity and quantity of every magnetically sorted T cell population. Each sorted fraction had its genomic DNA isolated and then quantified by UV absorbance on a Nanodrop 2000c.

Using the deep immunoSEQ assay, multiplex PCR amplified TCR CDR3 regions from genomic DNA. Extracted genomic DNA from each cell subset was spread evenly across all wells of several immunoSEQ 96-well plates, with each plate serving as a replicate. Each replicate PCR for sorted subsets received around 200 ng genomic DNA, equal to 28,000 or so T cell genomes. Purified libraries were quantified with a Qubit 3.0 fluorometer, sized on a Bioanalyzer 2100, and re-quantified with the KAPA Library Quantification kit. A separate single-read 150-cycle Illumina NextSeq 550 flow cell was used to sequence each immunoSEQ 96-well plate. In the original analysis: Because the immunoSEQ output held only junctional sequences and lacked quality scores, the filtering could not match the filtering applied to full-length reads. Sequences were annotated with PyIR, a Python wrapper for IgBLAST v1.9, using IMGT germline references to assign V/J genes and CDR3. Reads were filtered out if the reads had weak V/J assignments (E-value above 1e-6), no CDR3, stop codons, out-of-frame junctions, or ambiguous translated residues. V3J clonotypes were defined by identical inferred V gene, J gene, and CDR3 amino acid sequence. Percentage overlap between repertoires was computed as shared unique clonotypes divided by the size of the smaller repertoire. Richness of each repertoire was evaluated using RTK rarefaction, the Chao1 estimator, and Recon v2.1 estimates of unobserved clonotypes. Generation probabilities for all TCRbeta clonotypes obtained by the gDNA method from a handful of donors were computed using OLGA. TCRdb mirrors the immuneACCESS table, restricted to in-frame sequences. Some clones are absent from its copies; in checked studies, under half trace to an unresolved V gene, and the reason for the others is unknown. V and J calls and clone size are copied from that table; D and trimming were computed from the DNA. This sample holds millions of clones; 90% to 95% were observed only once. The top ten clonotypes cover approximately 0.13% of the sample.

Sample: naive CD4+ T cells sorted from blood. The cell subset or site label, read with the paper, signifies: CD45RA+ positively selected. In this chain, TRBV4-2 is recombined with TRBJ1-6; the D gene lacks a confident call. This receptor was taken from a young man in good health. The nucleotide sequence is TGTGCCAGCAGCCTAAACTGGGAAGTCTGGTCACCCCTCCACTTT. This encodes CASSLNWEVWSPLHF.